This T cell receptor gamma chain was documented in a study of gamma-delta chains in newborns, infants, children. Whole-study context: Microbial exposure reportedly drives polyclonal innate γδ T cell expansion after birth.

The V segment lost 3 bases and the J segment 10 bases; nucleotides outside the gene matches: 6. Germline V CDR1 and CDR2: VENAVY, YDSYNSRV. The CDR3 is made up of 11 amino acids. TCRdb re-called clones from the reads via CATT. The sample lists some 2,100 gamma-chain clones; about 32% were seen once. V usage is TRGV8 and J usage is TRGJ1 or TRGJ2. The source of this sequence is a child who was a newborn, infant or young child, either healthy, febrile or measles-vaccinated (not recorded which). Input material: blood. The CDR3 reads CATWDVEKKLF. The CDR3 DNA sequence: TGTGCCACCTGGGATGTTGAGAAGAAACTCTTT.